What follows describes a single T cell receptor (beta chain). Clinicians diagnosed patients from clinical symptoms, serum thyroxine and TRAb, thyroid ultrasound and orbital computed tomography. Fresh peripheral blood, around 9.5 ml, yielded the PBMCs. This sample is part of a study of T cells in Graves' hyperthyroidism and ophthalmopathy. TCR beta CDR3 regions were amplified from RNA. Researchers ran a first-round RT-PCR on the TCR CDR3 using the HTBI primer set. MiXCR, applied by TCRdb to the multiplex PCR reads, yields one record per CDR3 protein. The sample lists 650,000 to 750,000 distinct CDR3 sequences, 14% occurring once. The V gene's germline CDR1 is SGHAT and CDR2 FQNNGV. V trimming: 5 bases; J trimming: 7 bases; junction bases outside the gene matches: 12. This CDR3 is built from 16 residues.

The clonotype originates from a woman younger than 30 with Graves' hyperthyroidism. The chain joins TRBV11-2 to TRBJ1-4; 8 positions match TRBD1. Sequenced material: blood. The CDR3 DNA follows: TGTGCCAGCAGCCCCCGTGGCCGGACAGGGCTTGAAAAACTGTTTTTT. Translating gives CASSPRGRTGLEKLFF.